This T cell receptor beta chain was captured in a study of T cell responses to AZD1222 COVID-19 vaccine. Profiling relied on immunoSEQ multiplex PCR, and the TCRdb table lists in-frame clones only, not all of them. In the table there are more than 110,000 clones, roughly nine tenths of which are singletons. Whole-study findings and limits: Two AZD1222 doses significantly raised spike-specific TCR breadth and depth over controls. Baseline seropositivity characterized only six AZD1222 recipients. Regions 160-218 and 743-854 held dominance among vaccine-associated CD4 TCRs, which spanned spike.

With regard to this clone: Its specificity is not known.

With 2 bases removed from V and 7 bases from J, the gap between germline ends came to 15 bases. The V gene's germline CDR1 is MDHEN and CDR2 SYDVKM. This CDR3 is built from 16 residues. The sequencing here drew on peripheral blood, taken on day 0 of AZD1222 vaccination. The chain uses TRBV28 and TRBJ1-6; D may be TRBD1 (6 bases). The TCR was taken from an adult in good health. The CDR3 spells CASSLTPDRPNSPLHF. CDR3 bases: TGTGCCAGCAGTTTAACCCCGGACAGACCAAATTCACCCCTCCACTTT.